Following are 27 T cell receptor beta chains from one sample sequenced in a study of blood T cell repertoires in COVID-19. Using immunoSEQ multiplex PCR, the repertoire was profiled, and TCRdb retains in-frame clones only, with some absent. The table has about 170,000 clones, approximately 84% seen once. The material sequenced was PBMCs or T cells enriched from blood (not recorded which). The origin of the receptors is a man aged 50 or older who had recovered from COVID-19.

This sequence joins TRBV6-1 and TRBJ2-1, with 10 bases that match TRBD2. The CDR3 covers 16 residues. Germline loops: CDR1 MNHNS, CDR2 SASEGT. With 2 bases clipped from V and 4 bases from J, the junction kept 5 bases outside the gene matches. CDR3 region: CASSETSGGAYNEQFF. CDR3 in DNA: TGTGCCAGCAGTGAAACGAGCGGGGGGGCTTACAATGAGCAGTTCTTC.

V gene TRBV10-3 combines with J gene TRBJ2-1, with D tentatively TRBD2 (5 bases). This CDR3 has 13 amino acids. CDR1 and CDR2 from the germline V gene are ENHRY and SYGVKD. V lost 5 bases, J lost 8 bases, and 13 bases lay in between. For the CDR3, the DNA is TGTGCCATCAGTTGGGCTCTAGCCCATGAGCAGTTCTTC. Its translation: CAISWALAHEQFF.

In DNA form, the CDR3 reads TGCAGCGCCCGAGGACAGGGGAACACTGAAGCTTTCTTT. It is translated as CSARGQGNTEAFF. The V gene is TRBV29-1, the J gene TRBJ1-1; TRBD1 aligns across 8 bases. V lost 7 bases and J lost 1; bases outside the gene matches: 5. The germline V gene has CDR1 SQVTM and CDR2 ANQGSEA. This CDR3 is 13 amino acids long.

The sample holds one count of this clone. The gene calls are TRBV30 and TRBJ1-1; maybe TRBD1 (6 bases). The germline V gene encodes CDR1 GTSNPN and CDR2 SVGIG (reference sequence). The CDR3 loop spans 12 amino acids. V lost 2 bases and J lost 11, with 15 bases in between. The DNA of the CDR3 is TGTGCCTGGAGTACGGCAGGGGTTGTCGCTTTCTTT. Translated, it gives CAWSTAGVVAFF.

The J gene is TRBJ1-2, the V gene TRBV12-5; the D is unclear. The CDR3 is 12 amino acids. Between the trimmed V and J ends, which lost 6 bases and 9 bases, there was a span of 14 bases. Germline-derived CDR1 and CDR2 are LGHNT and FRNRAP. The CDR3 protein is CASGLSGVRYTF. In DNA, the CDR3 is TGTGCTAGTGGCCTGTCCGGGGTACGCTACACCTTC. Combining the CDR3 with reference TRBV12-5 and TRBJ1-2 gives the whole variable domain DARVTQTPRHKVTEMGQEVTMRCQPILGHNTVFWYRQTMMQGLELLAYFRNRAPLDDSGMPKDRFSAEMPDATLATLKIQPSEPRDSAVYFCASGLSGVRYTFGSGTRLTVV.

The chain combines TRBV9 with TRBJ2-3; a weak D match, TRBD1 (6 bases). This CDR3 spans 15 amino acids. Trimming took off 4 bases at V and 1 base at J, with 13 bases between the two ends. Germline CDR1 is SGDLS and CDR2 is YYNGEE. The DNA for the CDR3 is TGTGCCAGCAGCCTGCGACAGGTAGGCACAGATACGCAGTATTTT. Its protein is CASSLRQVGTDTQYF.

The chain has TRBV9 and TRBJ1-2, with a weak D call TRBD1 (5 bases). Germline CDR1 reads SGDLS; CDR2 reads YYNGEE. With 4 bases removed from V and 5 bases from J, the gap between germline ends came to 12 bases. The CDR3 spans 13 residues. This CDR3 is CASSTAGLYGYTF. The DNA of the CDR3 is TGTGCCAGCAGCACCGCGGGGCTTTATGGCTACACCTTC.

The V call is TRBV5-1, the J call TRBJ1-4; 9 nucleotides agree with TRBD1. The CDR3 sequence is 18 residues long. The trim removed 0 bases at V and 7 bases at J, leaving 13 bases unmatched. Germline V gene lookup returns CDR1 SGHRS and CDR2 YFSETQ. The CDR3 bases are TGCGCCAGCAGCTTGGCTAACCTACACAGGGGGCGGGTTGAAAAACTGTTTTTT. Translation: CASSLANLHRGRVEKLFF. The variable domain in full, with the rest retrieved from reference TRBV5-1 and TRBJ1-4, is KAGVTQTPRYLIKTRGQQVTLSCSPISGHRSVSWYQQTPGQGLQFLFEYFSETQRNKGNFPGRFSGRQFSNSRSEMNVSTLELGDSALYLCASSLANLHRGRVEKLFFGSGTQLSVL.

The chain joins TRBV5-1 to TRBJ1-6; tentative D call: TRBD1 (5 bases). The V end lost 4 bases, the J end lost 5 bases, and 13 bases lay between the germline ends. The CDR3 extends over 15 amino acids. CDR1 and CDR2 (germline): SGHRS, YFSETQ. CDR3 residues: CASSQGGTNNSPLHF. CDR3 in DNA: TGCGCCAGCAGCCAAGGCGGGACTAATAATTCACCCCTCCACTTT.

The rearrangement uses TRBV7-3 and TRBJ2-7; D unclear. The CDR3 is 12 amino acids. Trimming shortened V by 4 bases and J by 6 bases, and 10 bases separated the two germline ends. Germline assignment: CDR1 SGHTA and CDR2 FQGTGA. CDR3 residues: CASSSSGTEQYF. Here the CDR3 DNA reads TGTGCCAGCAGCTCCTCAGGAACCGAGCAGTACTTC.

CDR3 nucleotides: TGTGCCAGCAGTGAAGCGCGGCAATCAATGAACACTGAAGCTTTCTTT. Its translation: CASSEARQSMNTEAFF. The chain couples TRBV6-1 to TRBJ1-1; D not resolved. This CDR3 has 16 amino acids. Germline assignment: CDR1 MNHNS and CDR2 SASEGT. Trimming removed 0 bases at V and 0 bases at J, with 11 bases between.

This clone has a handful of counts. This sequence joins TRBV7-8 and TRBJ1-6; no clear D. Germline V gives CDR1 SGHVS, CDR2 FQNEAQ. The V gene lost 1 base and the J gene lost 0 bases, with 13 bases spanning the gap. This CDR3 comprises 18 residues. The CDR3 reads CASSLGGLPRSYNSPLHF. The CDR3 region has the DNA TGTGCCAGCAGCTTAGGAGGGCTGCCCCGCTCCTATAATTCACCCCTCCACTTT.

The chain carries TRBV19 and TRBJ1-2, with TRBD1 identical over 8 bases. Germline-derived CDR1 and CDR2 are LNHDA and SQIVND (reference sequence). The CDR3 runs 14 residues. Trimming cost V 7 bases and J 2 bases; bases outside gene matches: 6. The CDR3 DNA reads TGTGCCAGTAAGGCGGGACAGGTCAACTATGGCTACACCTTC. Translating it yields CASKAGQVNYGYTF. Supplemented by reference TRBV19 and TRBJ1-2, the full variable domain reads DGGITQSPKYLFRKEGQNVTLSCEQNLNHDAMYWYRQDPGQGLRLIYYSQIVNDFQKGDIAEGYSVSREKKESFPLTVTSAQKNPTAFYLCASKAGQVNYGYTFGSGTRLTVV.

The chain employs TRBV30 and TRBJ1-2; a weak D match, TRBD1 (5 bases). V lost 2 bases and J 3 bases, leaving 16 bases between the germline ends. This CDR3 comprises 15 residues. From germline, CDR1 is GTSNPN and CDR2 SVGIG (reference sequence). The CDR3 here is CAWSPPAGLDYGYTF. The CDR3 DNA sequence: TGTGCCTGGAGTCCCCCGGCAGGGCTGGACTATGGCTACACCTTC.

The genes are TRBV19 and TRBJ1-5; 9 bases are a match to TRBD1. The CDR3 sequence is 14 residues long. Germline trimming cut 10 bases from V and 6 bases from J; bases unmatched to any gene: 10. The germline CDR1 and CDR2 sequences are LNHDA and SQIVND (reference sequence). CDR3 in DNA: TGTGCCACCACGGGACAGGGAAAAAGTCAGCCCCAGCATTTT. Its protein product is CATTGQGKSQPQHF.

This chain links TRBV28 with TRBJ1-2; D is perhaps TRBD1 (5 bases). V was pared by 10 bases and J by 8 bases, with 14 bases between. Germline V gene lookup returns CDR1 MDHEN and CDR2 SYDVKM. The CDR3 is 11 residues long. CDR3 nucleotides: TGTGCCACGGTAAAGGGGAAGGGCTACACCTTC. As protein: CATVKGKGYTF.

V and J are TRBV5-1 and TRBJ1-5, with TRBD1 identical over 7 bases. Losses at the gene ends were 4 bases for V and 3 bases for J; bases not matched to a gene: 7. Germline lookup yields CDR1 SGHRS and CDR2 YFSETQ. This CDR3 contains 15 residues. The CDR3 DNA follows: TGCGCCAGCAGCCTGGAAGGGACAGACAATCAGCCCCAGCATTTT. Protein product: CASSLEGTDNQPQHF.

This rearrangement joins TRBV5-1 to TRBJ2-7, with a weak D call TRBD1 (6 bases). Trimming took 3 bases from V and 2 from J, leaving 15 bases between them. The germline V gene has CDR1 SGHRS and CDR2 YFSETQ. This CDR3 is 15 amino acids long. In nucleotides, the CDR3 is TGCGCCAGCAGCTCCCGGACAGCAGGCCCCTACGAGCAGTACTTC. Translated: CASSSRTAGPYEQYF.

The J gene is TRBJ1-4, the V gene TRBV28; 9 bases are a match to TRBD1. Germline-derived CDR1 and CDR2 are MDHEN and SYDVKM. The length of the CDR3 is 14 residues. The J segment lost 6 bases and the V segment lost 2 bases, leaving 1 base of the junction unmatched. As DNA, the CDR3 is TGTGCCAGCAGTTTAGACAGGGGGTATGAAAAACTGTTTTTT. This gives the protein CASSLDRGYEKLFF.

V usage is TRBV7-9 and J usage is TRBJ2-2, with TRBD2 identical over 10 bases. The junction had 3 bases not matched to a gene; V was cut back by 4 bases and J by 4 bases. Per the germline V gene, CDR1 is SEHNR and CDR2 is FQNEAQ (reference sequence). The CDR3 runs 15 residues. CDR3 region: CASSSSGGTTGELFF. CDR3 nucleotide sequence: TGTGCCAGCAGCTCTAGCGGGGGCACCACCGGGGAGCTGTTTTTT.

This chain uses TRBV5-1 with TRBJ1-2, with D possibly being TRBD1 (6 bases). CDR1 is SGHRS, CDR2 YFSETQ, per germline. Trimming stripped 4 bases from V and 8 bases from J, with 15 bases between. The CDR3 is made up of 13 amino acids. The CDR3, as DNA: TGCGCCAGCAGCGCCCCCCTAGGGGGAGGCTACACCTTC. The encoded protein is CASSAPLGGGYTF.

CDR3 in amino acids: CAWKGQGNQPQHF. In DNA form, the CDR3 reads TGTGCCTGGAAGGGACAGGGCAATCAGCCCCAGCATTTT. This chain uses TRBV30 with TRBJ1-5, with 8 bases identical to TRBD1. This CDR3 has 13 residues. Germline trimming cut 4 bases from V and 2 bases from J; bases unmatched to any gene: 1. The germline V gene has CDR1 GTSNPN and CDR2 SVGIG (reference sequence).

The chain combines TRBV11-2 with TRBJ2-3; 12 bases map to TRBD1. The V and J ends lost 3 bases and 1 base, in that order; junction bases with no gene match: 5. The CDR3 is made up of 17 amino acids. CDR1 and CDR2 from the germline V gene are SGHAT and FQNNGV. The CDR3 is CASSFGDRGHRTDTQYF. In DNA, the CDR3 is TGTGCCAGCAGCTTTGGGGACAGGGGGCACCGCACAGATACGCAGTATTTT.

The V and J genes are TRBV10-3 and TRBJ2-5; D is uncertain. The germline V and J ends were trimmed by 0 bases and 5 bases, with 7 bases remaining between them. The length of the CDR3 is 13 residues. CDR1 and CDR2 from the germline V gene are ENHRY and SYGVKD. CDR3 in amino acids: CAISESSLETQYF. The CDR3, as DNA: TGTGCCATCAGTGAGTCTAGTTTGGAGACCCAGTACTTC.

The CDR3 DNA reads TGTGCCAGCAGAGACCGGACAGGGACCGCTTACGAGCAGTACTTC. Translating it yields CASRDRTGTAYEQYF. The rearrangement joins TRBV25-1 to TRBJ2-7; 8 nucleotides agree with TRBD1. Per the germline V gene, CDR1 is MGHDK and CDR2 is SYGVNS. There are 15 residues in the CDR3. Losses at the gene ends were 6 bases for V and 4 bases for J; bases not matched to a gene: 11.

V gene TRBV18 combines with J gene TRBJ1-1, with D maybe TRBD1 (5 bases). This CDR3 comprises 14 residues. The V gene lost 3 bases and the J gene lost 4 bases, with 12 bases spanning the gap. Germline V CDR1 and CDR2: KGHSH, LQKENI. CDR3 residues: CASSPPRVGTEAFF. CDR3 nucleotide sequence: TGTGCCAGCTCACCGCCCAGGGTAGGCACTGAAGCTTTCTTT.

DNA of the CDR3: TGTGCCAGCAGTTACTCGGTACAGGGTAACAATGAGCAGTTCTTC. Its translation: CASSYSVQGNNEQFF. The chain has TRBV6-7 and TRBJ2-1; D is possibly TRBD1 (6 bases). TRBV6-7 is an ORF, with its function uncertain. The CDR3 runs to 15 residues. V lost 0 bases to trimming and J lost 5 bases, with 11 bases between them.